This T cell receptor beta chain was sequenced in a study of blood T cell repertoires in COVID-19. As originally analysed: Using reference gene primer amplification, nucleated cell counts were estimated. Generated by immunoSEQ multiplex PCR, the TCRdb table keeps only in-frame clones and is missing some. V, J and clone size were drawn from that table, and D and trimming were deduced from the DNA. Seen here are some 150,000 clones, approximately 85% observed once, and the top ten hold 4%. CDR3 length: 14 amino acids. Trimming removed 7 bases from V and 6 bases from J; junction bases left unmatched: 7. Germline V gene data show CDR1 as MNHEY and CDR2 as SMNVEV (reference sequence).

The sequence derives from a woman older than 75 with acute or convalescent COVID-19. The rearrangement links TRBV27 to TRBJ2-2; 8 nucleotides agree with TRBD1. Sequencing used peripheral blood. CDR3 loop: CASTWTGRAGELFF. As DNA, the CDR3 is TGTGCCAGCACGTGGACAGGGCGGGCCGGGGAGCTGTTTTTT.